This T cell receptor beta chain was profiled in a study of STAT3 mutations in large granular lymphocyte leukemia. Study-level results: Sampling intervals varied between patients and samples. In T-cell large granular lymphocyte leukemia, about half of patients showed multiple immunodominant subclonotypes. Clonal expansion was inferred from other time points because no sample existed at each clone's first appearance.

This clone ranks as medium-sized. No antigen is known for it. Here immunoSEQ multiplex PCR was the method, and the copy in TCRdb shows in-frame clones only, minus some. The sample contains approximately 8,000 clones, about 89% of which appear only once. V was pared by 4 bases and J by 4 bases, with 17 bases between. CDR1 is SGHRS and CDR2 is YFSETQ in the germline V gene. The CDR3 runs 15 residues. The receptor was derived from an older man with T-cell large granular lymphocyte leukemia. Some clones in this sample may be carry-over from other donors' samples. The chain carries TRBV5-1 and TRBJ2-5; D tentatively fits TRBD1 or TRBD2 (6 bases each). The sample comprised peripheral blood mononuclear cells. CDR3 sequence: CASSRSGALSETQYF. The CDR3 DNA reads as TGCGCCAGCAGCCGATCGGGGGCTTTGTCAGAGACCCAGTACTTC.